This T cell receptor (beta chain) originates from a study of early T cells in non-severe SARS-CoV-2 infection. V lost 8 bases and J 4 bases, leaving 10 bases between the germline ends. Per the germline V gene, CDR1 is KGHDR and CDR2 is SFDVKD. This CDR3 contains 12 residues. This clonotype has a handful of counts. Via MiXCR, TCRdb re-called the 5' RACE reads, giving one row per CDR3 protein. The profile shows over 50,000 distinct CDR3 sequences, around 12% of them singletons. Sequencing used whole blood. The origin of this receptor is an adult who was a healthcare worker with PCR-confirmed SARS-CoV-2 infection or an uninfected control (not recorded which). The rearrangement joins TRBV24-1 to TRBJ1-1; no firm D call. The CDR3 DNA reads as TGTGCCACCACGGGTGTCGGCACTGAAGCTTTCTTT. Amino acids: CATTGVGTEAFF.